Shown below are 2 T cell receptor beta chains from a single sample sequenced in a study of beta chain features in type 1 diabetes. The study reverse transcribed the entire isolated RNA, so it sequenced expressed TCRB transcripts. The assay was immunoSEQ multiplex PCR, and TCRdb's table has in-frame clones only and misses some. The data show 20,000 to 25,000 clones, approximately 70% seen once. Notes on the study in general: Shorter TCRB CDR3s, moderately but significantly so, marked every one of the four CD4+ subsets in Type 1 diabetes patients.

Their target antigens are unknown. Sequenced sample: stem cell memory CD4+ T cells from blood. The source is a woman in her thirties or forties with type 1 diabetes.

V gene TRBV7-3 combines with J gene TRBJ1-1, with D perhaps TRBD1 (5 bases). The V gene's germline CDR1 is SGHTA and CDR2 FQGTGA. The CDR3 has 13 amino acids. Between the trimmed V and J ends, which lost 4 bases and 5 bases, there was a span of 11 bases. The CDR3 DNA is TGTGCCAGCAGCTCCCAGGGAGGAACTGAAGCTTTCTTT. Protein sequence: CASSSQGGTEAFF.

This clone was seen only once. This rearrangement joins TRBV7-8 to TRBJ2-6; 10 bases match TRBD1. Trimming removed 0 bases from V and 1 base from J; junction bases left unmatched: 6. The CDR3 runs 19 residues. Looked up from germline, CDR1 is SGHVS and CDR2 is FQNEAQ. This CDR3 is CASSLAMTGGASGANVLTF. CDR3 sequence (DNA): TGTGCCAGCAGCTTAGCGATGACAGGGGGCGCTTCTGGGGCCAACGTCCTGACTTTC.